Sequencing of this T cell receptor beta chain was carried out in a study of T cell clonality in common variable immunodeficiency. CVID and control samples used equivalent genomic DNA input. Profiled with immunoSEQ multiplex PCR; TCRdb holds only in-frame clones, not every one. The sample shows about 42,000 clones, none of them appearing just once. The CDR3 sequence is 14 residues long. From germline, CDR1 is SQVTM and CDR2 ANQGSEA. V was trimmed by 4 bases and J by 5 bases, leaving 17 bases between them. This clone was observed many times. The read finishes 3 residues shy of the CDR3 end, and the germline J gene is used to complete it.

This chain connects TRBV29-1 to TRBJ2-5; TRBD1 is a possible D gene (5 bases). What was sequenced was peripheral blood mononuclear cells. This TCR derives from a person between 18 and 75 years old in good health. CDR3 bases read: TGCAGCGTTGGTAGCAGGGTCGGCGTGGAGACC. Translated, it gives CSVGSRVGVET. The CDR3, in full, reads CSVGSRVGVETQYF.